This T cell receptor (beta chain) was documented in a study of CD4 T cells in relation to SARS-CoV-2 and coronaviruses. Study information: TCR beta CDR3s were sequenced after 10-day antigen culture of PBMCs.

The CDR3 has 18 amino acids. CDR1 and CDR2 (germline): SGHTA, FQGNSA. V was trimmed by 2 bases and J by 1 base, leaving 20 bases between them. Before the COVID-19 pandemic, during about 2011-2019, CD4+ T cells were taken from unexposed donors. The cells were cultured for about ten days before CD4+ T cells were isolated. Half the medium was replaced with IL-2 medium on days 3 and 7. Data came from immunoSEQ multiplex PCR; TCRdb stores just in-frame clones and leaves some out. The sample consists of about 25,000 clones, less than 80% of them appearing once. Turning to this clone: No antigen is known for it.

The rearrangement links TRBV7-2 to TRBJ1-2; unclear D gene. The sequenced material came from CD4+ T cells from PBMCs, cultured in vitro. This clonotype was obtained from a human donor in good health. CDR3 amino acids: CASSLTLPGIRSNYGYTF. The CDR3, as DNA: TGTGCCAGCAGCTTAACCCTACCGGGCATACGTAGTAACTATGGCTACACCTTC.